Given below is one T cell receptor (beta chain) in context. Its antigen is still unknown. Nominal health characterized the donors when sampled, though unrecorded immune exposures were likely. The sample belongs to a study of cytomegalovirus exposure and HLA in healthy donors. PCR primers comprised 60 Vbeta and 13 Jbeta primers. TCRdb keeps only in-frame clones here, not all; method: immunoSEQ multiplex PCR. The table has fewer than 110,000 clones, roughly 80% seen once. General observations from the study: Under in vitro conditions, a few CMV-associated chains were confirmed as specific for CMV antigens. By HLA locus, TCR association rates varied in a later analysis, with DRB1 showing the most and HLA-C the fewest. HLA allele associations emerged for about 16,000 TCR beta sequences in a later analysis, at 0.05 false discovery rate.

The TCR originated in a man aged 30 to 45 in good health and CMV-seronegative. Sample: PBMCs.

The chain's CDR3 is CASSTPGGGTDTQYF. The CDR3 DNA reads as TGTGCCAGCAGCACCCCTGGCGGGGGAACAGATACGCAGTATTTT. The chain carries TRBV7-2 and TRBJ2-3; 7 bases align to TRBD2. J was trimmed by 3 bases and V by 5 bases; bases with no gene match: 8. Looked up from germline, CDR1 is SGHTA and CDR2 is FQGNSA. The CDR3 has 15 residues.